This T cell receptor (beta chain) appears in the sequencing data of a study of blood T cells in healthy people across ages. Study-wide results and limits: Long-lived donors exceeded aged donors in naive CD4+ cells and diversity. Roughly linear age-related decline in beta diversity appeared, significant by age about 37.

It was with a sample-barcoded 5' primer and a J-beta primer mix that a second PCR of roughly 6 to 11 cycles was run. Every cDNA molecule bore a tag from a template-switch adaptor containing 12 random nucleotides. TCRdb reanalysed the 5' RACE reads using MiXCR and keeps one entry per CDR3 protein. The repertoire holds some 1.8 million distinct CDR3 sequences, with around 40% as singletons. The CDR3 loop spans 11 amino acids. The V end was cut by 2 bases, the J end by 13 bases, with 12 bases between. Germline CDR1 DFQATT, CDR2 SNEGSKA (reference sequence). The donors, healthy Caucasians from Russia, were aged roughly 6 to 90. This clonotype came up a few times. The antigen is unknown.

Specimen: blood. The chain links TRBV20-1 to TRBJ2-4; D is uncertain. The receptor comes from a human donor in good health. The CDR3 loop reads CSARIYYKQYF. The CDR3 DNA reads as TGCAGTGCTAGAATTTACTACAAGCAGTACTTC.